This T cell receptor beta chain was sequenced during a study of blood T cell repertoires in COVID-19. Study-wide context: Some COVID-19 samples were acute and others convalescent; all came from the United States, Italy and Spain.

During active infection, Seattle patients enrolled and were then monitored through disease. Original methodology: Quantification of nucleated cells was approximated via reference gene primer amplification. This table comes from immunoSEQ multiplex PCR, and its TCRdb copy is limited to in-frame clones, with some not included. For V, J and clone size, that table is used; D and trimming come from the DNA. This sample has around 150,000 clones, with 84% found just once. Trimming cost V 5 bases and J 9 bases; bases outside gene matches: 5. Looked up from germline, CDR1 is MNHNY and CDR2 is SVGAGI (reference sequence). This CDR3 spans 12 amino acids.

The sequencing input was peripheral blood. The sequence came from a man aged 30 to 45 with COVID-19, enrolled during active disease. This chain uses TRBV6-6 with TRBJ2-7, with 9 bases matching TRBD1. The DNA for the CDR3 is TGTGCCAGCAGTCAGGACAGGGGCGGGCAGTACTTC. Its protein product is CASSQDRGGQYF.